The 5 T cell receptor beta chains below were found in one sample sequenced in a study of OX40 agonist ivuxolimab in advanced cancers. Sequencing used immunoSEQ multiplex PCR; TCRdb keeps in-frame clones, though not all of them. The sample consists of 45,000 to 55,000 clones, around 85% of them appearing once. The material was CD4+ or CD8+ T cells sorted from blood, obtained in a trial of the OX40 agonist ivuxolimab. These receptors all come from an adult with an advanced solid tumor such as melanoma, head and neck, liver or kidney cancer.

CDR3 DNA: TGTGCCAGCAGTTTCCTAGCGGGAGTCACAGATACGCAGTATTTT. This encodes CASSFLAGVTDTQYF. The rearrangement joins TRBV28 to TRBJ2-3, with 10 bases that match TRBD2. The CDR3 extends over 15 amino acids. Germline V gene lookup returns CDR1 MDHEN and CDR2 SYDVKM. The V and J ends lost 3 bases and 2 bases, in that order; junction bases with no gene match: 2.

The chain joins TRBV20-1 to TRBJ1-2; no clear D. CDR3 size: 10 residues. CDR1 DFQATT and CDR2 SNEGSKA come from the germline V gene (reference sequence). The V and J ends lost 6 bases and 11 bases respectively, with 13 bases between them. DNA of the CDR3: TGCAGTGCCGGATCGGGTGTTTACACCTTC. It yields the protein CSAGSGVYTF.

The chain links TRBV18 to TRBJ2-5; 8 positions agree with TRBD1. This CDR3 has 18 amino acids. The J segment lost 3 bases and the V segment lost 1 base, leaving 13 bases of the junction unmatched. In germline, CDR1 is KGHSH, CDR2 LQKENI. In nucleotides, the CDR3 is TGTGCCAGCTCACCACTGCCCAATACCCGGACAGGGAAAGAGACCCAGTACTTC. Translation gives CASSPLPNTRTGKETQYF. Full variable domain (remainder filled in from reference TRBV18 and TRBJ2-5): NAGVMQNPRHLVRRRGQEARLRCSPMKGHSHVYWYRQLPEEGLKFMVYLQKENIIDESGMPKERFSAEFPKEGPSILRIQQVVRGDSAAYFCASSPLPNTRTGKETQYFGPGTRLLVL.

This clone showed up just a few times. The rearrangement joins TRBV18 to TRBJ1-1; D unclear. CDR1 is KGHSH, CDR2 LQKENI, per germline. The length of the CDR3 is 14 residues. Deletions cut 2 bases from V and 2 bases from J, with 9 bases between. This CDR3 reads CASSPSYVNTEAFF. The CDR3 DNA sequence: TGTGCCAGCTCACCAAGTTACGTAAACACTGAAGCTTTCTTT.

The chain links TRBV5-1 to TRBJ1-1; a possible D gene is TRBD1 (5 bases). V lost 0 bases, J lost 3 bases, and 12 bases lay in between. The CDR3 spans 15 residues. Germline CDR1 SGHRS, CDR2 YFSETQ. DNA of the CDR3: TGCGCCAGCAGCTTGGGGGGCGGGAGGTACACTGAAGCTTTCTTT. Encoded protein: CASSLGGGRYTEAFF.